This paragraph reports one T cell receptor (beta chain). Its target is unknown. TCR beta from blood CD8+ and CD4+ T cells was sequenced. The germline V gene encodes CDR1 LGHDT and CDR2 YNNKEL (reference sequence). V lost 5 bases, J lost 1 base, and 12 bases lay in between. The CDR3 totals 14 residues. The entry originates in a study of CD8 T cells in Susac syndrome. Reverse transcription of about 0.5 to 1 ug RNA was carried out with random hexamers. TCRdb re-called the immunoSEQ multiplex PCR reads with MiXCR, one entry per CDR3 protein. The repertoire holds 90,000 to 110,000 distinct CDR3 sequences, 90% to 98% seen once, with about 0.095% in the top ten. Findings and caveats of the study: Only a relatively small number of individuals were included in the TCR sequencing and HLA analysis.

V usage is TRBV3-1 and J usage is TRBJ2-7, with a possible D match to TRBD1 (6 bases). Sequenced: CD4+ T cells from PBMCs. This clonotype was obtained from a human donor in good health. The CDR3 loop is CASSSTGKSYEQYF. CDR3 bases: TGTGCCAGCAGCTCTACAGGGAAATCCTACGAGCAGTACTTC.